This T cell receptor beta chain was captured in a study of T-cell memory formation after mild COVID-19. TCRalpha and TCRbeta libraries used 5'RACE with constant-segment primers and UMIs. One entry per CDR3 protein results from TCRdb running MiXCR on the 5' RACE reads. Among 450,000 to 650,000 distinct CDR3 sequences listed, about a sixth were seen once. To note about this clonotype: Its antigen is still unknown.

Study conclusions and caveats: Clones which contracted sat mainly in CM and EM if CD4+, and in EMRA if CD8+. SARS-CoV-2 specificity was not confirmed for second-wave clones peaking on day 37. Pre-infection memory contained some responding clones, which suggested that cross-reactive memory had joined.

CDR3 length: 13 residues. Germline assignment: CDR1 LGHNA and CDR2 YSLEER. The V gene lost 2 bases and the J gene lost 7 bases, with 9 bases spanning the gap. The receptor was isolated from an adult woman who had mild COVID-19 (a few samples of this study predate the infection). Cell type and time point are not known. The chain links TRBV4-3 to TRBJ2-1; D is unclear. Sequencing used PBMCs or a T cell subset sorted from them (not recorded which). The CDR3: CASSQSRLNEQFF. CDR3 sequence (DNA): TGCGCCAGCAGCCAATCGAGGTTGAATGAGCAGTTCTTC.